This T cell receptor beta chain was sequenced for a study of vaccination and CD4 T cells after COVID-19 (dated by TCRdb to between 2021 and 2023). For the wider study: In the convalescent cohort there were six males and four females, among whom were two Hispanic individuals, seven Caucasians, two Asians and one multiracial person. Participants got two doses of the Pfizer-BioNTech BNT162b2 vaccine (n=8) or two doses of the Moderna mRNA-1273 vaccine (n=2). Post-COVID blood samples from convalescent patients were collected a median of about 100 days after diagnosis, with a range of about 30 to 170 days. Post-vaccine blood samples were collected a median of approximately 68 days after the second vaccine dose, ranging from roughly 12 to 241 days. For stimulating the cultures, overlapping spike peptide pools were used, derived from SARS-CoV-2 as well as from the common cold coronaviruses HCoV-NL63, HCoV-OC43 and HCoV-229E. In control cultures, a CEFX viral epitope pool was used as positive control, an HIV-1 Nef peptide pool was used as negative control, or no peptide was added. In over 8 COVID-19 convalescent patients and 4 infection-naive healthy vaccine recipients, researchers compared the spike-specific CD4+ TCR repertoire from before mRNA vaccination with the repertoire from after. Memory CD4+ T cell crossreactivity between SARS-CoV-2 and common cold coronavirus spike proteins was assessed at the TCR clonotype level in an earlier paper using these donors. Findings and caveats that apply to the study as a whole: Of the vaccine-specific clones in convalescent patients, 304 of 307, or nearly all, reacted only to SARS-CoV-2 spike and did not cross-react with common cold coronaviruses. Relatively few convalescent patients were included in the study, and early timepoints after natural infection were not analyzed. Among convalescent patients, a median approximately 88% of the SARS-CoV-2-reactive clones seen after vaccination appeared only after vaccination, which suggests priming specific to the vaccine. The median number of SARS-CoV-2-reactive clonotypes rose from around 22 after infection to 35 to 45 after vaccination, but the change was not significant.

This clonotype was detected a few times. Its antigen specificity is not known. No much larger clone exists at a distance of one base, and base qualities are not known. The junction carries 15 bases between V and J, which are trimmed by 0 bases and 2 bases respectively. According to the germline V gene (reference sequence), CDR1 reads DFQATT and CDR2 reads SNEGSKA. Reading from cysteine to phenylalanine, the CDR3 counts 16 amino acids. The DNA shown is the 48-base CDR3, in frame from base 1. According to the study, the label for this sample's treatment or condition signals: roughly ten-day PBMC culture with coronavirus spike peptide pools or control peptides (ViraFEST assay). CD4+ T cells from unexposed donors were collected before the COVID-19 pandemic (2011-2018). To expand antigen-specific T cells with peptide pools and then pick out the expanded clonotypes through TCR sequencing, the study relied on the ViraFEST assay. PBMCs were cultured at roughly 2 million per well in IMDM supplemented with around 5.5% human AB serum and around 10 IU/ml IL-2, with about 10 ug/ml peptide pools added. On days 3 and 7, half of the culture medium was replaced with fresh IL-2-containing medium. Once the cells had been in culture for over nine days, the EasySep CD4+ T cell isolation kit was used to isolate CD4+ T cells by negative selection. As cell numbers permitted, CD4+ T cells from unexposed donors were tested for reactivity to SARS-CoV-2 S and N and to four common cold coronavirus spike pools. Ficoll-Paque Plus gradient centrifugation was used to isolate PBMCs from whole blood, and the isolated PBMCs were then either used fresh or cryopreserved at -140C. Culture conditions were generally each tested in triplicate wells. The leukapheresis product for the unexposed donors was obtained through commercial purchase.

The library was prepared using PCR. At the Johns Hopkins FTIC core, DNA from the cultured CD4+ T cells underwent TCR sequencing with the Oncomine TCR Beta short-read assay. Genomic DNA was extracted from the cultured CD4+ T cells with the QIAamp micro DNA kit. The Oncomine TCR Beta libraries from cultured CD4+ T cells were pooled using unique dual indexes and then sequenced on an Illumina iSeq 100. In the authors' own workflow: Non-productive sequences were filtered out, and CDR3s that did not start with C, did not end with F or W, or were shorter than 7 amino acids were discarded. Antigen-specific clonotypes were identified with the MANAFEST web application by comparing peptide-stimulated wells with reference and other culture wells. Positive clones required FDR below 0.05, an odds ratio above 5, and productive frequency above 0.1% in at least two of three replicate wells. A clonotype counted as cross-reactive if it showed significant expansion both in the SARS-CoV-2 spike wells and in at least one common cold coronavirus spike condition. Similarity between CDR3 sequences was evaluated in R version 3.6.1 using Levenshtein distances (stringdist) and unrooted phylogenetic trees (ape). Clones were called with MiXCR by TCRdb after fastp trimmed the public reads at Q25, and only in-frame beta chains were retained. A single entry per CDR3 protein holds the most common genes and DNA from its merged rows. TCRdb's processing, not the authors' own work, is the source of the V and J calls. The sample has some 9,700 distinct CDR3 sequences on record, around three fifths of them singletons. The ten biggest clones cover 20% to 25% of the sample.

This clonotype originated in a human donor in good health. Specimen: CD4+ T cells from blood, cultured in vitro. The rearranged segments are TRBV20-1 and TRBJ2-3; the best D guess is TRBD2, with 6 bases matching. The sequenced DNA: TGCAGTGCTAGAGATCGCGCCGGGAGTGTCACAGATACGCAGTATTTT. The resulting protein is CSARDRAGSVTDTQYF.